This T cell receptor beta chain was sequenced in a study of cytomegalovirus exposure and HLA in healthy donors. The study's findings and limits: Several V segments, TRBV6-2 and TRBV6-3 among them, could not be told apart and were dropped. The study recorded some 160 TCR beta chains that were cytomegalovirus-associated.

Primers for the PCR totalled 60 Vbeta and 13 Jbeta. Assay used: immunoSEQ multiplex PCR; TCRdb lists only in-frame clones, some missing. This sample carries 160,000 or so clones, less than 80% of them seen once, and the ten largest clones take about 2%. This clone was detected once. As yet, its antigen is unknown. This CDR3 is 16 amino acids long. Germline CDR1 MNHNY, CDR2 SVGAGI (reference sequence). Unmatched junction bases numbered 9, after V lost 4 bases and J lost 1 base. This TCR came from a man aged 35 to 55 in good health and CMV-seronegative. The sequencing input was PBMCs. J is TRBJ1-1 and V is TRBV6-6; the match to TRBD1 covers 7 bases. The CDR3 DNA follows: TGTGCCAGCAGTTCAGCGACAGGGCGGAGGAACACTGAAGCTTTCTTT. Translation: CASSSATGRRNTEAFF.